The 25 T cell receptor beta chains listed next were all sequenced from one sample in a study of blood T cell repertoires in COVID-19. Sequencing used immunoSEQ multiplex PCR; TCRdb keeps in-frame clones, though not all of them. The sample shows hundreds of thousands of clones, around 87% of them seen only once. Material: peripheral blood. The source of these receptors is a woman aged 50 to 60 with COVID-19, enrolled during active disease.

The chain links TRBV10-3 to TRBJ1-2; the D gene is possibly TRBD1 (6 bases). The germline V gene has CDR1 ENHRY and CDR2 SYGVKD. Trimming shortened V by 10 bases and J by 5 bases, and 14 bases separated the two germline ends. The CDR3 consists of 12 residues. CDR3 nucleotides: TGTGCCAGCCTACAGGGATTATATGGCTACACCTTC. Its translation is CASLQGLYGYTF.

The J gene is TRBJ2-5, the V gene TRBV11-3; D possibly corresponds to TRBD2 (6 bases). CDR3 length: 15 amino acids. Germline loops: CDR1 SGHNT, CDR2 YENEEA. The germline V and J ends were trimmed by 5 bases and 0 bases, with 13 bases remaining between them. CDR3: CASSLASRYQETQYF. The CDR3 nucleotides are TGTGCCAGCAGCCTAGCGAGCAGGTACCAAGAGACCCAGTACTTC.

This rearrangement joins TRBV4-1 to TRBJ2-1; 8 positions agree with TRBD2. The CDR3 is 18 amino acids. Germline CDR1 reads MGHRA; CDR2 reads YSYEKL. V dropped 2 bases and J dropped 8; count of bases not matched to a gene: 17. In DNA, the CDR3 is TGCGCCAGCAGCCAAAGCGGGTCCGGGAGGGCCGTAGGTTATGAGCAGTTCTTC. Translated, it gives CASSQSGSGRAVGYEQFF.

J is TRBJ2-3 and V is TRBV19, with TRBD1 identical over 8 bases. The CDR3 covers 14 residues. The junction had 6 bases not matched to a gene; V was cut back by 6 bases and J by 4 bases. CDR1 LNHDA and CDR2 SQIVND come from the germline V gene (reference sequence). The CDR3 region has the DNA TGTGCCAGTAGCGGGACAGGAGGCGCAGATACGCAGTATTTT. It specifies CASSGTGGADTQYF.

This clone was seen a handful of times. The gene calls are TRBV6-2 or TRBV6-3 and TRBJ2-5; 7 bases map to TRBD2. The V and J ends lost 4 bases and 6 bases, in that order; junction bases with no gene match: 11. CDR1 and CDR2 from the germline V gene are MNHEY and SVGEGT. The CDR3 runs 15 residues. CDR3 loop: CASSWGSLGGKTQYF. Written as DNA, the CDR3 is TGTGCCAGCAGTTGGGGGTCGTTGGGAGGGAAGACCCAGTACTTC.

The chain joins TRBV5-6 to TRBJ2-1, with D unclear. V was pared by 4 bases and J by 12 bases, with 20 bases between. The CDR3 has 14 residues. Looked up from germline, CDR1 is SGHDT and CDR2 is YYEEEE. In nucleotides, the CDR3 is TGTGCCAGCAGCCCACAGACCCGATCGTCTCTGCAGTTCTTC. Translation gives CASSPQTRSSLQFF.

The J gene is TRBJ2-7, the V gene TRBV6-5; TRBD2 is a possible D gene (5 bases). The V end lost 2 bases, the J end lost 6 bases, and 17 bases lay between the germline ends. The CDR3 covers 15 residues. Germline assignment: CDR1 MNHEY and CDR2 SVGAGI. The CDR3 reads CASSYPLPEGSEQYF. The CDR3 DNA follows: TGTGCCAGCAGTTACCCCCTACCTGAAGGGAGCGAGCAGTACTTC.

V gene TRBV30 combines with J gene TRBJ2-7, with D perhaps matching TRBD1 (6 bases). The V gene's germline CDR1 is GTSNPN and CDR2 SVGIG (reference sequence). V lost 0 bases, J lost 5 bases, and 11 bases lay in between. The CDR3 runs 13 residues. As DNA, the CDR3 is TGTGCCTGGAGTGTACTAGGGGGTAACGAGCAGTACTTC. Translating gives CAWSVLGGNEQYF.

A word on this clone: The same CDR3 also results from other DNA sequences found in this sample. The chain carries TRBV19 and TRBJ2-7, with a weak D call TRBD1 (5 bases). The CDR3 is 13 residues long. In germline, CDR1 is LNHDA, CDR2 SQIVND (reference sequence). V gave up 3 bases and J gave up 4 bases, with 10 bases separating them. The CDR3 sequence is CASSITGPYEQYF. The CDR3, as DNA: TGTGCCAGTAGTATTACAGGACCGTACGAGCAGTACTTC.

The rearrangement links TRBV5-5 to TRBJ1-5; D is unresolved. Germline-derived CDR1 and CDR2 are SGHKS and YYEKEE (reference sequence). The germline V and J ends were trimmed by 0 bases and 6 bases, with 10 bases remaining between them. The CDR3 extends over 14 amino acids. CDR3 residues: CASSLADGVQPQHF. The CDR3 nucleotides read TGTGCCAGCAGCTTGGCCGACGGGGTTCAGCCCCAGCATTTT. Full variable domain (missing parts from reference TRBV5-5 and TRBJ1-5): DAGVTQSPTHLIKTRGQQVTLRCSPISGHKSVSWYQQVLGQGPQFIFQYYEKEERGRGNFPDRFSARQFPNYSSELNVNALLLGDSALYLCASSLADGVQPQHFGDGTRLSIL.

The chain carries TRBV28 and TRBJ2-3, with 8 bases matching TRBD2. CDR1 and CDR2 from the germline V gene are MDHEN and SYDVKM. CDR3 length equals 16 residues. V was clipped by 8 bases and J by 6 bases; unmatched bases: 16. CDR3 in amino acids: CASALAGSQGFDTQYF. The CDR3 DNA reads TGTGCCAGCGCGTTAGCGGGATCCCAGGGATTCGATACGCAGTATTTT.

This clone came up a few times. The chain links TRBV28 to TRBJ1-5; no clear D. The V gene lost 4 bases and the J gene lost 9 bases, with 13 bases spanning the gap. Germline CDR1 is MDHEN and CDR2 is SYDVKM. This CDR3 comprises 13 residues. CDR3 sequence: CASSYEERRPQHF. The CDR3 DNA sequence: TGTGCCAGCAGTTACGAGGAGAGGAGGCCCCAGCATTTT.

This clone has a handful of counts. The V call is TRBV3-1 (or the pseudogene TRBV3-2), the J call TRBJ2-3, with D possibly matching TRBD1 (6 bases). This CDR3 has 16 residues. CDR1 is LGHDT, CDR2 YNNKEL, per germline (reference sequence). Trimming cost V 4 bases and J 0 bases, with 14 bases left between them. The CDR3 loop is CASSPKGVRSTDTQYF. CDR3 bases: TGTGCCAGCAGCCCCAAGGGGGTGAGAAGCACAGATACGCAGTATTTT.

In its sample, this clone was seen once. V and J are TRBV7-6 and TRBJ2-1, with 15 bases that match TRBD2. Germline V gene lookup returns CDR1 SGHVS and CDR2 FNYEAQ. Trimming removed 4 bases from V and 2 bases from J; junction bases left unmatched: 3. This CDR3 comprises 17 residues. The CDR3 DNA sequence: TGTGCCAGCAGCTCCGGGACTAGCGGGAGGCCCTACAATGAGCAGTTCTTC. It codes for CASSSGTSGRPYNEQFF. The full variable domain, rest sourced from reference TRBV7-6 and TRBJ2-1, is GAGVSQSPRYKVTKRGQDVALRCDPISGHVSLYWYRQALGQGPEFLTYFNYEAQQDKSGLPNDRFSAERPEGSISTLTIQRTEQRDSAMYRCASSSGTSGRPYNEQFFGPGTRLTVL.

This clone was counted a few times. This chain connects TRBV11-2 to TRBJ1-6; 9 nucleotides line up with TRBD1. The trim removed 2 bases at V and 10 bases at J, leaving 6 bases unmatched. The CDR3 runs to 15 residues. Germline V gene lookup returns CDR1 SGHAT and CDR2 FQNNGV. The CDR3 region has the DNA TGTGCCAGCAGCTTAACGACAGGGGGAGAGTCACCCCTCCACTTT. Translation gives CASSLTTGGESPLHF.

CDR3: CASSVGQGRVGTGELFF. The CDR3, as DNA: TGTGCCAGCAGCGTAGGTCAGGGGCGCGTGGGCACCGGGGAGCTGTTTTTT. This chain links TRBV9 with TRBJ2-2; a weak D match, TRBD1 (6 bases). The germline V gene has CDR1 SGDLS and CDR2 YYNGEE. CDR3 size: 17 residues. Trimming took off 0 bases at V and 4 bases at J, with 16 bases between the two ends.

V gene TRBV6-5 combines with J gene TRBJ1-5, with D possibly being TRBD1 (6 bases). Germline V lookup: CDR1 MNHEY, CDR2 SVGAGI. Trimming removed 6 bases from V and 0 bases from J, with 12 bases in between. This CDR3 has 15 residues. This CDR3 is CASRLGQPSNQPQHF. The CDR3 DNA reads TGTGCCAGCAGATTAGGACAGCCTAGCAATCAGCCCCAGCATTTT.

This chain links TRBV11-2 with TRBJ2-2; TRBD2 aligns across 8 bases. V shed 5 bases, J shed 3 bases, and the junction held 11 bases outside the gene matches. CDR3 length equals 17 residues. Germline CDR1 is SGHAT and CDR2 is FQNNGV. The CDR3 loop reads CASSLSRGGGDTGELFF. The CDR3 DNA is TGTGCCAGCAGCCTAAGCCGGGGGGGTGGTGACACCGGGGAGCTGTTTTTT.

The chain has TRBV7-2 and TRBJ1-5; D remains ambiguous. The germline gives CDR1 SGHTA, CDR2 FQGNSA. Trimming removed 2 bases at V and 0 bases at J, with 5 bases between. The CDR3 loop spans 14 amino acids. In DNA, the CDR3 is TGTGCCAGCAGCTTATCAAATAGCAATCAGCCCCAGCATTTT. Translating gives CASSLSNSNQPQHF.

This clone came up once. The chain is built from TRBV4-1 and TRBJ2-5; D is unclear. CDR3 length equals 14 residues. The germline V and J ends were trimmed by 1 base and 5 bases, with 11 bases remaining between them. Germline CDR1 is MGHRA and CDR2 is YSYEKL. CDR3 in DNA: TGCGCCAGCAGCCAAGGAACCGGTTGGGAGACCCAGTACTTC. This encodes CASSQGTGWETQYF.

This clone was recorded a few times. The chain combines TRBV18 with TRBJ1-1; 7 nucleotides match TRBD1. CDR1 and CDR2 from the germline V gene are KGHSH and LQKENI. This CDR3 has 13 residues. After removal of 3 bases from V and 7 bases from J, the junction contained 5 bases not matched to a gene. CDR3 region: CASSPSRDSEAFF. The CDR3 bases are TGTGCCAGCTCACCTTCCCGGGACAGTGAAGCTTTCTTT.

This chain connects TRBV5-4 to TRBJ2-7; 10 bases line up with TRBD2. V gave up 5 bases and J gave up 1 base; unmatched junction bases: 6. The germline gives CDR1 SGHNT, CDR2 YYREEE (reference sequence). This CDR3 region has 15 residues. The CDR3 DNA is TGTGCCAGCAGTTCTAGCGGGAGCTCTTCCTACGAGCAGTACTTC. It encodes CASSSSGSSSYEQYF. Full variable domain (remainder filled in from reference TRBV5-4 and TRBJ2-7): ETGVTQSPTHLIKTRGQQVTLRCSSQSGHNTVSWYQQALGQGPQFIFQYYREEENGRGNFPPRFSGLQFPNYSSELNVNALELDDSALYLCASSSSGSSSYEQYFGPGTRLTVT.

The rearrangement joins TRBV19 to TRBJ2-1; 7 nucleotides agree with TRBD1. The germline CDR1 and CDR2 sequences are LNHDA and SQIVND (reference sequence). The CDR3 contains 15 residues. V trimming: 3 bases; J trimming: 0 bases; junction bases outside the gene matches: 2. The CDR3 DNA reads TGTGCCAGTAGTATTAGGGGGCCCTCCTACAATGAGCAGTTCTTC. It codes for CASSIRGPSYNEQFF.

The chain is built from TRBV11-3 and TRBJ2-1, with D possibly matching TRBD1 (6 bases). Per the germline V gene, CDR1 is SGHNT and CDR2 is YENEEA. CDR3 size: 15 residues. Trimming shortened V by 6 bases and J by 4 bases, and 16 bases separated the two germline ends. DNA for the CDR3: TGTGCCAGCAGGAAACAGGGAGACCAATACAATGAGCAGTTCTTC. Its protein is CASRKQGDQYNEQFF.

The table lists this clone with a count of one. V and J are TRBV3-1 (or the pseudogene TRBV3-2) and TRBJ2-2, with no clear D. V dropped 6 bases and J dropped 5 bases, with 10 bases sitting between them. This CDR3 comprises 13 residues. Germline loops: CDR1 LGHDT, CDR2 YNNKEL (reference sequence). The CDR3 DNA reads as TGTGCCAGCAGGAAGAAGCTAACCGGGGAGCTGTTTTTT. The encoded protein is CASRKKLTGELFF.